The clone carrying this TCR beta chain has only one observation. Produced via immunoSEQ multiplex PCR; TCRdb's table is partial and in-frame only. The repertoire consists of approximately 110,000 clones, with approximately 85% occurring once and the leading ten covering about 5.4%. This sample is part of a study of blood T cell repertoires in COVID-19. Study information: From the United States, Italy and Spain came samples of acute and convalescent COVID-19. The analysed material was cDNA or gDNA that came from T cells, B-cell-depleted T cells, or PBMCs.

The source of this sequence is a human donor in a cohort sampled during active COVID-19. Material: peripheral blood.

The CDR3 sequence is CASSADRTGANVLTF. As DNA, the CDR3 is TGTGCCAGCAGCGCGGACAGGACTGGGGCCAACGTCCTGACTTTC. The chain recombines TRBV7-9 with TRBJ2-6, with 7 bases identical to TRBD1. Unmatched junction bases numbered 3, after V lost 5 bases and J lost 2 bases. This CDR3 comprises 15 residues. Germline loops: CDR1 SEHNR, CDR2 FQNEAQ (reference sequence).